These 27 T cell receptor beta chains were all obtained from the same sample, sequenced in a study of vaccination effects on CD4 cells after COVID-19 (dated by TCRdb to between 2020 and 2023). Receptor libraries were prepared by the immunoSEQ multiplex PCR assay. In TCRdb, the immuneACCESS table is reduced to in-frame sequences with V and J assigned. These tables do not hold every clone; where another copy was compared, an unresolved V gene accounts for under half, and the others remain unexplained. The sample table lists over 65,000 clones, roughly three quarters of them with a count of one. Of the sample, roughly 2% falls within the top ten clones. After approximately eleven days of culture, CD4+ T cells were isolated with the EasySep CD4+ T cell isolation kit. These TCRs' antigens remain unknown. Sequencing used CD4+ T cells from PBMCs cultured without peptide, obtained before COVID-19 vaccination. These receptors all come from a human donor who received a COVID-19 vaccine.

This chain links TRBV7-9 with TRBJ1-2; 7 nucleotides align to TRBD1. The germline gives CDR1 SEHNR, CDR2 FQNEAQ (reference sequence). J gave up 7 bases and V 5 bases, and 7 bases lay outside the gene matches. The CDR3 totals 13 residues. The chain's CDR3 is CASSPNRGGGYTF. In DNA form, the CDR3 reads TGTGCCAGCAGCCCTAACAGGGGTGGTGGCTACACCTTC.

The V gene is TRBV6-5, the J gene TRBJ1-2, with D tentatively TRBD1 (5 bases). This CDR3 has 13 residues. The V end lost 8 bases, the J end lost 4 bases, and 14 bases lay between the germline ends. In germline, CDR1 is MNHEY, CDR2 SVGAGI. The CDR3 nucleotides are TGTGCCAGCGGTAGAATCGGGGGCTATGGCTACACCTTC. The encoded protein is CASGRIGGYGYTF.

V usage is TRBV2 and J usage is TRBJ2-2, with D possibly TRBD2 on 5 matching bases. The germline gives CDR1 SNHLY, CDR2 FYNNEI. CDR3 size: 15 residues. V was pared by 6 bases and J by 8 bases, with 19 bases between. This chain's CDR3 is CASSRQLGVGGELFF. CDR3 bases: TGTGCCAGCAGCCGCCAGCTCGGGGTGGGAGGGGAGCTGTTTTTT.

The genes are TRBV2 and TRBJ2-3; D not resolved. The V and J ends lost 5 bases and 0 bases respectively, with 12 bases between them. There are 15 residues in the CDR3. CDR1 is SNHLY and CDR2 is FYNNEI in the germline V gene. The CDR3 sequence is CASSTLTFSTDTQYF. The CDR3 region has the DNA TGTGCCAGCAGTACGCTGACATTTAGCACAGATACGCAGTATTTT.

V usage is TRBV7-2 and J usage is TRBJ1-6; unclear D gene. The CDR3 length is 14 residues. The V end was cut by 1 base, the J end by 7 bases, with 8 bases between. Germline V CDR1 and CDR2: SGHTA, FQGNSA. The DNA of the CDR3 is TGTGCCAGCAGCTTAGTACAGTTAAATTCACCCCTCCACTTT. It encodes CASSLVQLNSPLHF.

The rearrangement uses TRBV21-1 and TRBJ2-3; the table's D call, TRBD2, was not checked against the DNA. TRBV21-1 is a listed pseudogene. The CDR3 covers 17 residues. This CDR3 is CASSNRGASGGTDTQYF. The CDR3 nucleotides are TGTGCCAGCAGCAATAGGGGGGCTAGCGGGGGCACAGATACGCAGTATTTT.

V gene TRBV5-1 combines with J gene TRBJ1-2, with TRBD1 matching over 7 bases. V trimming: 4 bases; J trimming: 9 bases; junction bases outside the gene matches: 12. This CDR3 is 14 amino acids long. CDR1 is SGHRS and CDR2 is YFSETQ in the germline V gene. The CDR3 nucleotides read TGCGCCAGCAGCGGAACGGTCGGGACAGAGAGCTACACCTTC. It yields the protein CASSGTVGTESYTF.

The J gene is TRBJ2-3, the V gene TRBV3-1 (or the pseudogene TRBV3-2), with D possibly being TRBD2 (6 bases). Trimming cost V 1 base and J 3 bases, with 8 bases left between them. Germline values: CDR1 LGHDT, CDR2 YNNKEL (reference sequence). The CDR3 has 14 amino acids. Here the CDR3 reads CASSQGGETDTQYF. In nucleotides, the CDR3 is TGTGCCAGCAGCCAAGGGGGGGAAACAGATACGCAGTATTTT.

This chain joins TRBV6-5 and TRBJ2-7; TRBD1 might be the D (6 bases). Germline CDR1 reads MNHEY; CDR2 reads SVGAGI. The CDR3 runs to 14 residues. Trimming left V 5 bases short and J 3 bases short, with 14 bases between. CDR3 residues: CASSRLQGVYEQYV. The CDR3 coding sequence is TGTGCCAGCAGTAGATTACAGGGTGTCTACGAGCAGTACGTC.

This clone came up a few times. V is TRBV18 and J is TRBJ1-4, with 7 nucleotides matching TRBD1. The germline V gene encodes CDR1 KGHSH and CDR2 LQKENI. The ends lost 4 bases at V and 8 bases at J; junction bases unmatched: 7. This CDR3 comprises 14 residues. Here the CDR3 reads CASSRQGIQEKLFF. CDR3 bases: TGTGCCAGCTCACGACAGGGCATTCAGGAAAAACTGTTTTTT.

The chain joins TRBV6-6 to TRBJ1-2; maybe TRBD1 (6 bases). Germline V gene data show CDR1 as MNHNY and CDR2 as SVGAGI (reference sequence). This CDR3 contains 15 residues. The germline V and J ends were trimmed by 7 bases and 8 bases, with 23 bases remaining between them. The CDR3 region is CASNRRTAEGWGYTF. CDR3 nucleotides: TGTGCCAGCAACCGTAGGACAGCCGAAGGTTGGGGCTACACCTTC.

This sequence joins TRBV6-5 and TRBJ1-2, with 9 bases that match TRBD1. Losses at the gene ends were 6 bases for V and 3 bases for J; bases not matched to a gene: 8. This CDR3 spans 15 amino acids. Germline CDR1 is MNHEY and CDR2 is SVGAGI. In DNA, the CDR3 is TGTGCCAGCAGGGACCCTACAGGGGGCGACTATGGCTACACCTTC. As protein: CASRDPTGGDYGYTF.

V gene TRBV6-6 combines with J gene TRBJ2-2; 7 bases agree with TRBD1. This CDR3 is built from 14 residues. Trimming removed 11 bases from V and 4 bases from J; junction bases left unmatched: 10. The germline V gene encodes CDR1 MNHNY and CDR2 SVGAGI (reference sequence). The CDR3 DNA reads TGTGCCGGAGCAGGGGGATTAGGCACCGGGGAGCTGTTTTTT. Its translation: CAGAGGLGTGELFF.

V is TRBV6-5 and J is TRBJ1-6, with D tentatively TRBD1 (6 bases). Trimming removed 5 bases from V and 14 bases from J, with 16 bases in between. Germline CDR1 is MNHEY and CDR2 is SVGAGI. CDR3 length: 13 amino acids. DNA for the CDR3: TGTGCCAGCAGTATACAGGGTCCTCGGGCCCTCCACTTT. It encodes CASSIQGPRALHF.

The genes are TRBV28 and TRBJ2-1; 7 nucleotides line up with TRBD2. The CDR3 has 13 amino acids. Unmatched junction bases numbered 3, after V lost 7 bases and J lost 3 bases. Germline V gives CDR1 MDHEN, CDR2 SYDVKM. The CDR3 DNA reads as TGTGCCAGCACGGGGGGAGGCTACAATGAGCAGTTCTTC. It yields the protein CASTGGGYNEQFF.

A few counts support this clone. The chain employs TRBV18 and TRBJ1-5; no clear D gene. This CDR3 spans 12 amino acids. The germline gives CDR1 KGHSH, CDR2 LQKENI. The V and J ends lost 4 bases and 3 bases respectively, with 4 bases between them. CDR3 nucleotide sequence: TGTGCCAGCTCACGAGACAATCAGCCCCAGCATTTT. This translates into CASSRDNQPQHF.

CDR3 loop: CASSYRKGTDTQYF. DNA for the CDR3: TGTGCCAGCAGTTACCGGAAGGGAACAGATACGCAGTATTTT. The chain employs TRBV6-5 and TRBJ2-3, with D unclear. The CDR3 has 14 residues. V shed 2 bases and J shed 3 bases, with 9 bases lying between them. Germline CDR1 is MNHEY and CDR2 is SVGAGI.

CDR3 region: CAISGEGYGYTF. CDR3 DNA: TGTGCCATCAGTGGGGAGGGATATGGCTACACCTTC. This sequence joins TRBV10-3 and TRBJ1-2; no reliable D call. Trimming cost V 4 bases and J 5 bases, with 8 bases left between them. The CDR3 covers 12 residues. CDR1 and CDR2 (germline): ENHRY, SYGVKD.

V is TRBV6-5 and J is TRBJ1-2; D is possibly TRBD1 (5 bases). V dropped 7 bases and J dropped 4 bases, with 13 bases sitting between them. In germline, CDR1 is MNHEY, CDR2 SVGAGI. The CDR3 runs 13 residues. The CDR3 nucleotides are TGTGCCAGCATCCAGGGAATCGGCTATGGCTACACCTTC. Encoded protein: CASIQGIGYGYTF.

This chain connects TRBV7-6 to TRBJ2-1, with 9 bases lining up with TRBD1. The CDR3 sequence is 15 residues long. Per germline, CDR1 SGHVS and CDR2 FNYEAQ. Trimming took 1 base from V and 4 from J; bases not matched to a gene: 2. DNA for the CDR3: TGTGCCAGCAGCTTAGAAGACAGGGGGTACAATGAGCAGTTCTTC. This gives the protein CASSLEDRGYNEQFF.

The chain employs TRBV6-5 and TRBJ2-7, with 10 bases aligning to TRBD1. From germline, CDR1 is MNHEY and CDR2 SVGAGI. The CDR3 spans 13 residues. V shed 5 bases, J shed 6 bases, and the junction held 4 bases outside the gene matches. Here the CDR3 DNA reads TGTGCCAGCAGTATCGGACAGGGGGTCGAGCAGTACGTC. Amino acids: CASSIGQGVEQYV.

The chain has TRBV28 and TRBJ2-5, with 14 positions matching TRBD2. The CDR3 length is 14 residues. The germline V gene has CDR1 MDHEN and CDR2 SYDVKM. J gave up 9 bases and V 7 bases, and 7 bases lay outside the gene matches. CDR3 in DNA: TGTGCCAGCATCAGGGGACTAGCGGGGGCGGCCCAGTACTTC. This sequence encodes CASIRGLAGAAQYF.

In this sample, this clone turned up a few times. This chain uses TRBV18 with TRBJ1-6; D remains unclear. V was cut by 1 base and J by 10 bases, with 11 bases left in between. The germline V gene encodes CDR1 KGHSH and CDR2 LQKENI. CDR3 length equals 14 residues. The CDR3 DNA reads as TGTGCCAGCTCACCACTGGGGAACAAGTCACCCCTCCACTTT. This gives the protein CASSPLGNKSPLHF.

V and J are TRBV6-1 and TRBJ2-7; D is perhaps TRBD1 (5 bases). Germline CDR1 is MNHNS and CDR2 is SASEGT. Trimming shortened V by 3 bases and J by 1 base, and 13 bases separated the two germline ends. CDR3 length: 15 amino acids. CDR3 DNA: TGTGCCAGCAGTGACAAGGGGCGCGTATCCTACGAGCAGTACGTC. This encodes CASSDKGRVSYEQYV.

The chain couples TRBV11-2 to TRBJ1-4, with a weak D call TRBD1 (6 bases). This CDR3 region has 17 residues. The V end was cut by 0 bases, the J end by 3 bases, with 14 bases between. Germline V lookup: CDR1 SGHAT, CDR2 FQNNGV. The CDR3 is CASSLEPPGAANEKLFF. The CDR3 nucleotides are TGTGCCAGCAGCTTAGAGCCCCCGGGGGCCGCTAATGAAAAACTGTTTTTT.

The chain couples TRBV30 to TRBJ1-5, with a possible D match to TRBD1 (6 bases). This CDR3 spans 18 amino acids. Germline loops: CDR1 GTSNPN, CDR2 SVGIG (reference sequence). V was pared by 1 base and J by 0 bases, with 19 bases between. CDR3 DNA: TGTGCCTGGAGTGCCGGGACAACTGTCTTTTATAGCAATCAGCCCCAGCATTTT. It specifies CAWSAGTTVFYSNQPQHF.

The chain combines TRBV7-9 with TRBJ2-7; TRBD1 aligns across 10 bases. V dropped 5 bases and J dropped 4; count of bases not matched to a gene: 5. Per the germline V gene, CDR1 is SEHNR and CDR2 is FQNEAQ (reference sequence). The CDR3 covers 14 residues. CDR3: CASSGTGASYEQYV. DNA of the CDR3: TGTGCCAGCAGCGGGACAGGGGCGTCATACGAGCAGTACGTC.